This TCR beta chain is from a study of cytomegalovirus exposure and HLA in healthy donors. Study results and limitations: In the 120 validation repertoires, a later analysis found that first-cohort TCR clusters tended to co-occur. The study flagged roughly 150 TCR beta chains as cytomegalovirus-associated. Reports indicated that the classifier achieved high specificity and sensitivity in diagnosing cytomegalovirus status. Among the CMV-associated chains, a few were confirmed in vitro as specific for CMV antigens.

Germline V gene lookup returns CDR1 SGHNT and CDR2 YYREEE (reference sequence). CDR3 length: 14 residues. V shed 0 bases and J shed 4 bases, with 9 bases lying between them. Of note for this clone: Its antigen remains unidentified.

Libraries were prepared by immunoSEQ multiplex PCR; TCRdb keeps only in-frame clonotypes and omits some of them. Among about 38,000 clones, roughly 91% were seen once, and the ten largest hold about 3.1%. The origin of this receptor is a man aged 18 to 29 in good health and CMV-seronegative. The chain carries TRBV5-4 and TRBJ2-3; a possible D gene is TRBD1 (5 bases). Sequences were obtained from PBMCs. The CDR3: CASSLGGWPDTQYF. As DNA, the CDR3 is TGTGCCAGCAGCTTGGGGGGCTGGCCAGATACGCAGTATTTT.